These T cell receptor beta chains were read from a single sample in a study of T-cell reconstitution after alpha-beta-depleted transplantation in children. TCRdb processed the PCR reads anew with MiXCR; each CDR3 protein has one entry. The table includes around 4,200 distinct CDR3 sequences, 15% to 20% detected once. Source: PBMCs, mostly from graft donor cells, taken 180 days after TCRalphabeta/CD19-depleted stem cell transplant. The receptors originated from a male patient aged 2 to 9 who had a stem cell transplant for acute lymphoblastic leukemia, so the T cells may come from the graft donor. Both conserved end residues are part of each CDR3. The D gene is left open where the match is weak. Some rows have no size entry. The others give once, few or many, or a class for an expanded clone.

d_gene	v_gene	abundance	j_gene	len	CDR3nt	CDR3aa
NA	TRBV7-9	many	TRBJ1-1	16	TGTGCCAGCAGCTCGCGTGCCTGGACCATGAACACTGAAGCTTTCTTT	CASSSRAWTMNTEAFF
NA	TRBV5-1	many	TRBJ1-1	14	TGCGCCAGCAGCTTGGGTTTGGGGGGGGCTGAAGCTTTCTTT	CASSLGLGGAEAFF
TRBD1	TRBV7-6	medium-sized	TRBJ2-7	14	TGTGCCAGCAGCGTGGGACAGGGGGCCTACGAGCAGTACTTC	CASSVGQGAYEQYF
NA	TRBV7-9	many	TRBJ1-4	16	TGTGCCAGCAGCTTAGAGGGTTCGACGCCAGGGAAAAAACTGTTTTTT	CASSLEGSTPGKKLFF
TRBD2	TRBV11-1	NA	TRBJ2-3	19	TGTGCCAGCAGCTTACATCGGTGGAGGGCGACTAGCGCCGCAGATACGCAGTATTTT	CASSLHRWRATSAADTQYF
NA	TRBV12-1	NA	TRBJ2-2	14	TGTGCCAGCAGACCAGGGCGCCTCGCCGGGGAGCTGTTTTTT	CASRPGRLAGELFF
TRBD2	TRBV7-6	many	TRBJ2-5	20	TGTGCCAGCAGCTTAGTCGGACTAGCGGGAGTGACTAACTCGGGGGGGACCCAGTACTTC	CASSLVGLAGVTNSGGTQYF
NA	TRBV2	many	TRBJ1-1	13	TGTGCCAGCAATTTTAACGGCTACACTGAAGCTTTCTTT	CASNFNGYTEAFF
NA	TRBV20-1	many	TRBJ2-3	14	TGCAGTGCTAGCCTCCTACTAGGCACAGATACGCAGTATTTT	CSASLLLGTDTQYF
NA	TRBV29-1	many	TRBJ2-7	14	TGCAGCCCATGGACAGCCCGACCTACCTACGAGCAGTACTTC	CSPWTARPTYEQYF
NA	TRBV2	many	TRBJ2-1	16	TGTGCCAGCAGTGAAAGGACCAAAAGCTTATACAATGAGCAGTTCTTC	CASSERTKSLYNEQFF
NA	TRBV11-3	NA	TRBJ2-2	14	TGTGCCAGCGCGTCCGGCGTCAACACCGGGGAGCTGTTTTTT	CASASGVNTGELFF
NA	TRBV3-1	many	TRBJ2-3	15	TGTGCCAGCAGGTCCAACTTCGGCGTCTCAGATACGCAGTATTTT	CASRSNFGVSDTQYF
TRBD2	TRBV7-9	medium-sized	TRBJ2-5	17	TGTGCCAGCAGCCGGCAAATGGGGGGAGCGGGGCAAGAGACCCAGTACTTC	CASSRQMGGAGQETQYF
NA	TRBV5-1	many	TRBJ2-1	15	TGCGCCAGCAGGGTCGACTCGGCTGAAAACAATGAGCAGTTCTTC	CASRVDSAENNEQFF
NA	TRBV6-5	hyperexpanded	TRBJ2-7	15	TGTGCCAGCAGTTGGGGACCGGCTAGCAACGACGAGCAGTACTTC	CASSWGPASNDEQYF
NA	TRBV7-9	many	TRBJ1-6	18	TGTGCCAGCAGCTTTAAAGGTTCGATGGGAGGTCGGAATTCACCCCTCCACTTT	CASSFKGSMGGRNSPLHF
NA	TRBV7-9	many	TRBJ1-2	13	TGTGCCAGCAGCTGGGAGGGCCTTTATGGCTACACCTTC	CASSWEGLYGYTF
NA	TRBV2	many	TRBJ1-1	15	TGTGCCAGCAGTGAAGTGGCGGAAATGAACACTGAAGCTTTCTTT	CASSEVAEMNTEAFF
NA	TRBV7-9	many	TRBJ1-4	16	TGTGCCAGCAGCTTAGTGTCCGGGATTGCTAATGAAAAACTGTTTTTT	CASSLVSGIANEKLFF
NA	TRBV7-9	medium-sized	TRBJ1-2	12	TGTGCCAGCAGCTTAGAGTCGGTGGACTACACCTTC	CASSLESVDYTF
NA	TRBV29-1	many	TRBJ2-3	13	TGCAGCGTTGACAGGGTTTTCACAGATACGCAGTATTTT	CSVDRVFTDTQYF
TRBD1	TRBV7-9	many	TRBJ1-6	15	TGTGCCAGCAGCCCCTTCAGACAGGGGAATTCACCCCTCCACTTT	CASSPFRQGNSPLHF
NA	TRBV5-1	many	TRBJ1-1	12	TGCGCCAGCAGCAAGGAGGGGGGGTTGGCTTTCTTT	CASSKEGGLAFF